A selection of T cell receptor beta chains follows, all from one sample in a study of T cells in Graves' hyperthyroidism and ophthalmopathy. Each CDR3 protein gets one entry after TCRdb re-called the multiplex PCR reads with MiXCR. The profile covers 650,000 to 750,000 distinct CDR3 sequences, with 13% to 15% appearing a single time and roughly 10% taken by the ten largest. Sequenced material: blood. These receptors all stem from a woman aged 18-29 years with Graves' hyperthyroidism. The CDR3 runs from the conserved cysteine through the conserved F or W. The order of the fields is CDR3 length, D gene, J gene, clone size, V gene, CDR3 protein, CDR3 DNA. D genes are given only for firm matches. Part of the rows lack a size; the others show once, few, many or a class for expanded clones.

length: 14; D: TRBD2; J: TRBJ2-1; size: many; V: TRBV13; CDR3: CASSSGLAGFAAIF; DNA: TGTGCCAGCAGCTCGGGACTAGCGGGTTTCGCTGCTATCTTC
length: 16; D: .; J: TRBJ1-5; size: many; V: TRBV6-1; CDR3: CASSVGREAGNQPQHF; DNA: TGTGCCAGCAGTGTGGGGAGGGAGGCAGGCAATCAGCCCCAGCATTTT
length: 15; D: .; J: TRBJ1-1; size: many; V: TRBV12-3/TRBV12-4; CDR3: CASSLVVNENTEAFF; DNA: TGTGCCAGCAGTTTAGTGGTGAATGAGAACACTGAAGCTTTCTTT
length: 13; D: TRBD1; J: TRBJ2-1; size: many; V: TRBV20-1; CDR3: CSAETGIRNEQFF; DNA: TGCAGTGCAGAGACAGGGATAAGGAATGAGCAGTTCTTC
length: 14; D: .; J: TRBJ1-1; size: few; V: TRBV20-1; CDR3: CSASSTSSNTEAFF; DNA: TGCAGTGCTTCTTCTACTTCATCGAACACTGAAGCTTTCTTT
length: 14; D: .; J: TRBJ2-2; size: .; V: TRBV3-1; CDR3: CASSYHPVTGELFF; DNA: TGTGCCAGCAGCTATCACCCGGTCACCGGGGAGCTGTTTTTT
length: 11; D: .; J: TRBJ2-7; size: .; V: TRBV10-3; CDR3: CAIRDAYEQYF; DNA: TGTGCCATCAGGGATGCCTACGAGCAGTACTTC
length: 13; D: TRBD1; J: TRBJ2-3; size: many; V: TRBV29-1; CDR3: CSVRQGPTDTQYF; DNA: TGCAGCGTCCGACAGGGACCCACAGATACGCAGTATTTT
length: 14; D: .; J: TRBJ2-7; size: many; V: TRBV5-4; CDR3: CASRPSSSGYEQYF; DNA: TGTGCCAGCAGGCCCTCTTCAAGCGGATACGAGCAGTACTTC
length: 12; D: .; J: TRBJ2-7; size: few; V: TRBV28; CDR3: CASEGIYYEQYF; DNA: TGTGCCAGCGAAGGGATTTACTACGAGCAGTACTTC
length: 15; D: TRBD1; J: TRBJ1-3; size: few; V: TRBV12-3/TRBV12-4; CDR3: CASSLGDSGGNTIYF; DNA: TGTGCCAGCAGCTTGGGGGACAGTGGCGGAAACACCATATATTTT
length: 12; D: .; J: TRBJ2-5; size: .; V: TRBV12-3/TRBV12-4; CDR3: CASKKGPGAQYF; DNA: TGTGCCAGCAAAAAGGGACCTGGGGCCCAGTACTTC
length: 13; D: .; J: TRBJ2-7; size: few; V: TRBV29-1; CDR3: CSVESGIGYEQYF; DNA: TGCAGCGTTGAATCGGGGATCGGCTACGAGCAGTACTTC
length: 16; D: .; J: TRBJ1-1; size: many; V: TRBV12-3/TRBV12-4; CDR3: CASSLRTASYKLEAFF; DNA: TGTGCCAGCAGTTTAAGGACAGCCTCCTACAAACTAGAAGCTTTCTTT
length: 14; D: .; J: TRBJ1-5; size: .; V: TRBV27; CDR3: CASSPGTPNQPQHF; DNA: TGTGCCAGCAGTCCCGGGACACCTAATCAGCCCCAGCATTTT
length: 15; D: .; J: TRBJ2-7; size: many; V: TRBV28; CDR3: CASSYGAVVPYEQYF; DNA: TGTGCCAGCAGTTATGGGGCAGTAGTCCCCTACGAGCAGTACTTC
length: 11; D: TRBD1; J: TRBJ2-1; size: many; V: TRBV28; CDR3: CASGQGGEQFF; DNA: TGTGCCAGCGGACAGGGTGGTGAGCAGTTCTTC
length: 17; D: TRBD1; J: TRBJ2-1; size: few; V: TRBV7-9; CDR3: CASSPPLRQGIYNEQFF; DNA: TGTGCCAGCAGCCCTCCCCTCAGACAGGGAATATACAATGAGCAGTTCTTC
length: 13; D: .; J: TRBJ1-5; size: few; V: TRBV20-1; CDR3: CSARGGANQPQHF; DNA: TGCAGTGCTAGGGGGGGGGCCAATCAGCCCCAGCATTTT
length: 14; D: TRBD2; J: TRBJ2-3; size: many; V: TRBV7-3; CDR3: CASSFLAGADTQYF; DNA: TGTGCCAGCAGCTTTCTAGCGGGAGCAGATACGCAGTATTTT
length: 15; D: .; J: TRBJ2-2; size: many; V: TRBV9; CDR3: CASREGTVNTGELFF; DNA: TGTGCCAGCCGGGAGGGGACAGTAAACACCGGGGAGCTGTTTTTT
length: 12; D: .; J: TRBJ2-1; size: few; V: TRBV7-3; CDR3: CASRSIYNEQFF; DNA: TGTGCCAGCAGGTCAATCTACAATGAGCAGTTCTTC
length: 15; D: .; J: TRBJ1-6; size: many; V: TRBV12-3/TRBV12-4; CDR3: CASSLGAGQYSPLHF; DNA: TGTGCCAGCAGTTTAGGGGCAGGGCAATATTCACCCCTCCACTTT
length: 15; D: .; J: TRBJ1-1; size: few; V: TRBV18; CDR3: CASSPYSQGNTEAFF; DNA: TGTGCCAGCTCACCATATTCCCAGGGGAACACTGAAGCTTTCTTT
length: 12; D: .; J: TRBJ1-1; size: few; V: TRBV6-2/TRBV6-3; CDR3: CASGGRDPEAFF; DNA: TGTGCCAGCGGAGGTCGGGACCCTGAAGCTTTCTTT
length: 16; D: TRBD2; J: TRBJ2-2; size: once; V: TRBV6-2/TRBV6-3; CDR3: CASSPLAGVGTGELFF; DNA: TGTGCCAGCAGTCCCCTAGCGGGAGTCGGCACCGGGGAGCTGTTTTTT
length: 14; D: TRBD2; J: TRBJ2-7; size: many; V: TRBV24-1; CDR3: CATSDSRTSYEQYF; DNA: TGTGCCACCAGTGATTCCCGGACTAGCTACGAGCAGTACTTC
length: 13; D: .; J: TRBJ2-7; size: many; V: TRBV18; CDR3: CASSPGGTYEQYF; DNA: TGTGCCAGCTCACCCGGAGGGACCTACGAGCAGTACTTC
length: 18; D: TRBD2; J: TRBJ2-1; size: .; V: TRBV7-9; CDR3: CASSLTTSGRLSYNEQFF; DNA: TGTGCCAGCAGCTTAACAACTAGCGGGAGGTTATCCTACAATGAGCAGTTCTTC
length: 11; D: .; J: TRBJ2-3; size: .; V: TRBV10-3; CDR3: CAIGRSDTQYF; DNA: TGTGCCATCGGGCGCAGCGATACGCAGTATTTT
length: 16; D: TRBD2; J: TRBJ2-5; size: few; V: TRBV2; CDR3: CASRGLAGGPGETQYF; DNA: TGTGCCAGCAGGGGACTAGCGGGAGGGCCCGGGGAGACCCAGTACTTC
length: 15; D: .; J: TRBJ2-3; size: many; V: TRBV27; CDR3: CASSLGSADTDTQYF; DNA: TGTGCCAGTTCCCTGGGGTCCGCAGACACAGATACGCAGTATTTT
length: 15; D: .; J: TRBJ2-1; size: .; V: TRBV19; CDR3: CASSIEGGRIDEQFF; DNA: TGTGCCAGTAGTATAGAAGGCGGGCGGATTGATGAGCAGTTCTTC
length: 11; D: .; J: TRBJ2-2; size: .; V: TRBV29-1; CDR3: CSVVIAGELFF; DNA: TGCAGCGTTGTAATAGCCGGGGAGCTGTTTTTT
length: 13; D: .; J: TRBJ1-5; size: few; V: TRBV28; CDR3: CATRGRGNQPQHF; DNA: TGTGCCACTAGAGGTAGGGGCAATCAGCCCCAGCATTTT
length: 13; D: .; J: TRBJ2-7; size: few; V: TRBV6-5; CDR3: CASSYTLTYEQYF; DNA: TGTGCCAGCAGCTACACCCTAACCTACGAGCAGTACTTC
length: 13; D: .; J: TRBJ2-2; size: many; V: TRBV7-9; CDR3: CASSPEWTGELFF; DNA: TGTGCCAGCAGCCCCGAATGGACCGGGGAGCTGTTTTTT
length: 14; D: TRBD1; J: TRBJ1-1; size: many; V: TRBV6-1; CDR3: CASSTTGRYTEAFF; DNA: TGTGCCAGCAGTACGACAGGGAGGTACACTGAAGCTTTCTTT
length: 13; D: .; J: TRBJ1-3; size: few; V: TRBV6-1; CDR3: CVSRTSSGNTIYF; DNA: TGTGTCAGCAGGACGAGCTCTGGAAACACCATATATTTT
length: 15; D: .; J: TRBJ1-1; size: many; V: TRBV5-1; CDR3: CASSLGGAEDTEAFF; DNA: TGCGCCAGCAGCTTGGGGGGGGCGGAGGACACTGAAGCTTTCTTT
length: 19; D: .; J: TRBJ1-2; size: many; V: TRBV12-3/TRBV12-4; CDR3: CASRKAHSRGVVSNYGYTF; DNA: TGTGCCAGCAGGAAGGCGCATTCTAGGGGGGTAGTTTCTAACTATGGCTACACCTTC
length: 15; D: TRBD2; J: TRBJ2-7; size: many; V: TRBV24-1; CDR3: CATSDVTSGSYEQYF; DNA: TGTGCCACCAGTGATGTGACTAGCGGGAGCTACGAGCAGTACTTC
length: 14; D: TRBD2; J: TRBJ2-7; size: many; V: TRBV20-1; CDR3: CSAAGTSGTTEQYF; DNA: TGCAGTGCTGCCGGGACTAGCGGAACTACTGAGCAGTACTTC
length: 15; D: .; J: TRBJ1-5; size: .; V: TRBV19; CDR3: CASKNAGRSNQPQHF; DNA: TGTGCCAGTAAAAATGCGGGGAGAAGCAATCAGCCCCAGCATTTT
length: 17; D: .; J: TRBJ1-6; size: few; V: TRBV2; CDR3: CASSGLGRSSYNSPLHF; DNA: TGTGCCAGCAGTGGGCTGGGACGAAGCTCCTATAATTCACCCCTCCACTTT
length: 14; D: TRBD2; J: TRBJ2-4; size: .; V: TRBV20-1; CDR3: CSARGGGPKNIQYF; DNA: TGCAGTGCTAGGGGGGGGGGTCCCAAAAACATTCAGTACTTC
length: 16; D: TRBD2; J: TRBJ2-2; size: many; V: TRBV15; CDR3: CATINAGGGPGGELFF; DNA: TGTGCCACCATAAACGCGGGGGGAGGGCCTGGCGGGGAGCTGTTTTTT
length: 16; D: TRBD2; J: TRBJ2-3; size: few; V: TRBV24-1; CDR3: CATSDPGTSSADTQYF; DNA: TGTGCCACCAGTGATCCGGGGACTAGTTCGGCAGATACGCAGTATTTT
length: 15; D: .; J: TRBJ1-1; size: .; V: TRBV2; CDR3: CASRRTFRGGTEAFF; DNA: TGTGCCAGCAGGAGAACTTTCAGGGGTGGGACTGAAGCTTTCTTT
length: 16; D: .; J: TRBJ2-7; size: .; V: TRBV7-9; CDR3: CASSLGVGRASYEQYF; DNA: TGTGCCAGCAGCTTAGGTGTAGGCAGGGCCTCCTACGAGCAGTACTTC
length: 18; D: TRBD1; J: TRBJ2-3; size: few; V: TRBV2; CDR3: CASSGDRGRPEITDTQYF; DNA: TGTGCCAGCAGCGGGGACAGGGGGAGACCTGAAATCACAGATACGCAGTATTTT
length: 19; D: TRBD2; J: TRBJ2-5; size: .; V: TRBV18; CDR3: CASSPRLLATRGGQETQYF; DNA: TGTGCCAGCTCACCAAGACTACTAGCGACCAGAGGAGGGCAAGAGACCCAGTACTTC
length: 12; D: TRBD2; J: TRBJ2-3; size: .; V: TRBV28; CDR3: CATWGGVNTQYF; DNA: TGTGCCACCTGGGGGGGGGTAAATACGCAGTATTTT
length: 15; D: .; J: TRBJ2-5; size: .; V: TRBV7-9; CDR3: CASSTRQDEMETQYF; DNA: TGTGCCAGCAGCACCAGACAGGATGAAATGGAGACCCAGTACTTC
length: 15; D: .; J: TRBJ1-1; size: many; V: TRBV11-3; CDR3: CASSLGGKQNTEAFF; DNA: TGTGCCAGCAGCTTAGGCGGGAAACAGAACACTGAAGCTTTCTTT